This TCR beta chain is drawn from a study of post-analysis software for immune sequencing data. General study points: Those samples that were prepared in the same batch co-clustered strongly by F measure. Multiple sclerosis patients had significantly lower normalized Chao1 diversity than controls. In patients, TRBV5-6, TRBV5-1 and TRBV20-1 belonged to five TRBV segments found more frequently than in controls.

This clonotype was picked up a small number of times. The target antigen is unknown. CDR3 length: 13 residues. Germline V gene lookup returns CDR1 DFQATT and CDR2 SNEGSKA (reference sequence). Deletions cut 5 bases from V and 3 bases from J, with 13 bases between. Included in the TCR beta cDNA libraries were unique molecular identifiers. TCRdb recomputed calls from the PCR reads with MiXCR, one row per CDR3 protein. This table has hundreds of thousands of distinct CDR3 sequences, 30% appearing once. The chain is built from TRBV20-1 and TRBJ2-5; the D call may be TRBD1 or TRBD2 (6 bases each). Material: blood. The clonotype originates from a girl under 18 with multiple sclerosis. This chain's CDR3 is CSAQRGAKETQYF. DNA for the CDR3: TGCAGTGCTCAAAGGGGGGCGAAAGAGACCCAGTACTTC.